This T cell receptor (beta chain) was profiled in a study of tumor and adjacent non-tumor tissue in lung cancer. The length of the CDR3 is 13 residues. Germline CDR1 is MNHNS and CDR2 is SASEGT. The library came from three nested PCR rounds adapted from ARM-PCR protocols. TCRdb re-called the multiplex PCR reads through MiXCR, storing one row per CDR3 protein. The table records 110,000 or so distinct CDR3 sequences, about 64% of them present only once. About this clonotype: The junction shows a germline mismatch at one end, possibly a read error.

The template was RNA from unsorted bulk tissue. This non-tumor lung sample came from over 3 cm beyond the tumor edge. Material: distant non-tumor lung tissue. The receptor comes from a man aged 60-69 years with non-small cell lung cancer. The chain has TRBV6-1 and TRBJ2-1, with D perhaps given as TRBD1 or TRBD2 (5 bases each). In DNA, the CDR3 is TGTGACAGCAGAACCTGGGGGTCAAATGAGCAGCTCTTC. It yields the protein CDSRTWGSNEQLF.